These 9 T cell receptor beta chains came from one sample sequenced in a study of blood T cell repertoires in COVID-19. Produced via immunoSEQ multiplex PCR; TCRdb's table is partial and in-frame only. Of a few hundred thousand clones in the sample, 86% were seen once. Specimen: peripheral blood. All receptors come from a woman aged 25 to 39 with active or convalescent COVID-19.

J is TRBJ2-3 and V is TRBV4-3, with a possible D match to TRBD1 (5 bases). With 0 bases removed from V and 5 bases from J, the gap between germline ends came to 15 bases. The germline V gene has CDR1 LGHNA and CDR2 YSLEER. The CDR3 length is 16 residues. CDR3 nucleotide sequence: TGCGCCAGCAGCCAAGAGGTGGGCGGAAGGGGAGATACGCAGTATTTT. Translated, it gives CASSQEVGGRGDTQYF.

The chain joins TRBV30 to TRBJ2-7; possible D gene TRBD1, 6 bases. The V end was cut by 2 bases, the J end by 0 bases, with 14 bases between. The CDR3 is made up of 15 amino acids. Germline-derived CDR1 and CDR2 are GTSNPN and SVGIG (reference sequence). The CDR3 here is CAWSTGQGPSYEQYF. CDR3 nucleotides: TGTGCCTGGAGTACGGGACAAGGCCCCTCCTACGAGCAGTACTTC.

This rearrangement joins TRBV4-2 to TRBJ2-7; 8 bases agree with TRBD2. Germline V gene data show CDR1 as LGHNA and CDR2 as YNFKEQ. Trimming cost V 3 bases and J 0 bases; bases outside gene matches: 7. The CDR3 is 16 residues long. The CDR3 nucleotides read TGTGCCAGCAGCCAGGATCAGCGGGGGACCTCCTACGAGCAGTACTTC. Its translation is CASSQDQRGTSYEQYF.

The chain joins TRBV6-2 or TRBV6-3 to TRBJ1-1; tentatively, D is TRBD1 (6 bases). The V gene's germline CDR1 is MNHEY and CDR2 SVGEGT. The CDR3 is 14 residues long. V dropped 2 bases and J dropped 1 base, with 8 bases sitting between them. DNA for the CDR3: TGTGCCAGCAGTTACCGAGGGGGGAACACTGAAGCTTTCTTT. Amino acids: CASSYRGGNTEAFF.

This sequence joins TRBV7-2 and TRBJ2-3; TRBD2 agrees at 14 bases. After removal of 6 bases from V and 3 bases from J, the junction contained 5 bases not matched to a gene. CDR3 size: 16 residues. Germline CDR1 and CDR2: SGHTA and FQGNSA. Here the CDR3 reads CASRKGLAGGTDTQYF. CDR3 DNA sequence: TGTGCCAGCAGGAAAGGACTAGCGGGGGGTACAGATACGCAGTATTTT.

The rearrangement uses TRBV6-5 and TRBJ1-6; TRBD1 might be the D (5 bases). Trimming took 0 bases from V and 8 from J, leaving 14 bases between them. CDR3 length: 16 residues. Looked up from germline, CDR1 is MNHEY and CDR2 is SVGAGI. As DNA, the CDR3 is TGTGCCAGCAGTTACTCGTTTCAGGGATGGGATTCACCCCTCCACTTT. It is translated as CASSYSFQGWDSPLHF.

CDR3 nucleotide sequence: TGTGCCAGCAGCCACTCGGCGGGCAGCGATAATCAGCCCCAGCATTTT. This sequence encodes CASSHSAGSDNQPQHF. The V gene is TRBV6-6, the J gene TRBJ1-5; D uncertain. The CDR3 is 16 residues long. V was shortened by 6 bases and J by 4 bases, with 19 bases between the two germline ends. Germline CDR1 reads MNHNY; CDR2 reads SVGAGI (reference sequence).

The chain is built from TRBV9 and TRBJ2-4, with 9 bases lining up with TRBD1. Germline V CDR1 and CDR2: SGDLS, YYNGEE. CDR3 length: 19 amino acids. V shed 4 bases, J shed 0 bases, and the junction held 14 bases outside the gene matches. CDR3 residues: CASSPERDRARLAKNIQYF. DNA for the CDR3: TGTGCCAGCAGCCCCGAGAGGGACAGGGCCCGACTAGCCAAAAACATTCAGTACTTC.

This sequence joins TRBV28 and TRBJ2-1; 9 bases map to TRBD1. The V gene end was trimmed by 5 bases and the J gene end by 5 bases; junction bases not matched to a gene: 10. Germline V gives CDR1 MDHEN, CDR2 SYDVKM. The CDR3 runs to 16 residues. CDR3 DNA sequence: TGTGCCAGCAGTAGGCCCGGGACAGGGAGGGACAATGAGCAGTTCTTC. Its protein product is CASSRPGTGRDNEQFF.